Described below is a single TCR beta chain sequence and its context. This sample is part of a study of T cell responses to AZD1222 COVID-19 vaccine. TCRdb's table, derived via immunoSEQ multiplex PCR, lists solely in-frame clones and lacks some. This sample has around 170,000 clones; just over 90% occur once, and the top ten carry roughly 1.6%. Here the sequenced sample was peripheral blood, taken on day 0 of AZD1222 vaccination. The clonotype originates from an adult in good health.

The CDR3 region has the DNA TGCGCCAGCAGCTTCGGTAACTCGGACTCCTACGAGCAGTACTTC. Translating it yields CASSFGNSDSYEQYF. J is TRBJ2-7 and V is TRBV5-1; the D is unclear. Trimming left V 2 bases short and J 0 bases short, with 12 bases between. Germline CDR1 reads SGHRS; CDR2 reads YFSETQ. This CDR3 is built from 15 residues.